This T cell receptor beta chain appears in the sequencing data of a study of shared clonotypes between healthy human individuals. Naive CD8 cells were CD45RO-negative, positively selected for CCR7, excluding terminally differentiated effector memory CD45RA+ cells. Running of the assay took place at deep level. Assay: immunoSEQ multiplex PCR; the TCRdb copy retains only in-frame clones and omits some. The sample consists of some 1,900,000 clones, around 96% of them appearing once. The CDR3 has 14 residues. The germline V gene encodes CDR1 SQVTM and CDR2 ANQGSEA. J was trimmed by 1 base and V by 1 base; bases with no gene match: 4.

This clonotype originated in a man between 18 and 35 years old in good health. The sample taken for sequencing was naive CD8+ T cells sorted from blood. The genes are TRBV29-1 and TRBJ2-7; 7 bases agree with TRBD2. The CDR3 protein is CSVEGSGTSYEQYF. CDR3 nucleotides: TGCAGCGTTGAAGGGAGCGGGACGTCCTACGAGCAGTACTTC.